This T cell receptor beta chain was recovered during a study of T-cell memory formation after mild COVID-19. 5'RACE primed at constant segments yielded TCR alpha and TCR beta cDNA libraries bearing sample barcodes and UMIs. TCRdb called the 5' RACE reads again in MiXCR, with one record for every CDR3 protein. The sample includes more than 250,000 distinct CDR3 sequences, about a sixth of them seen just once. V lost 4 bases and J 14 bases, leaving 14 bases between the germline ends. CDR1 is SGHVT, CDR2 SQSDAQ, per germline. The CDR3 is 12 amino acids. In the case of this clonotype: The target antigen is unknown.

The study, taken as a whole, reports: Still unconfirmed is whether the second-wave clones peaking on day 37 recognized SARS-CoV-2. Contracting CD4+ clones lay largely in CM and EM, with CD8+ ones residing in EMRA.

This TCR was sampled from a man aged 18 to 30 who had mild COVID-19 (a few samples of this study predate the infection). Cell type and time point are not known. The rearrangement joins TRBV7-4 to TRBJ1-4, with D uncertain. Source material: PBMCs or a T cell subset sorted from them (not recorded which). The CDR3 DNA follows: TGTGCCAGCAGCTCCGGGGTGGAAGTCCTGTTTTTT. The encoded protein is CASSSGVEVLFF.